Below are 11 T cell receptor beta chains sequenced from a single sample in a study of molecular identifiers for immune sequencing clone quantification. MiXCR was run by TCRdb on the PCR reads, yielding one entry per CDR3 protein. This table holds over 9,000 distinct CDR3 sequences, roughly 14% found once. The material sequenced was naive CD8+ T cells from blood, with Jurkat cell RNA spiked in. Stated subset: FACS-sorted CD8+CD4-CCR7+CD45RA+ naive T cells. These receptors were obtained from a human donor in good health. Some libraries in this study had Jurkat cell RNA spiked in.

This clonotype was counted many times. The J gene is TRBJ2-7, the V gene TRBV5-4, with D possibly TRBD1 on 5 matching bases. Trimming took off 0 bases at V and 1 base at J, with 14 bases between the two ends. CDR1 and CDR2 from the germline V gene are SGHNT and YYREEE (reference sequence). CDR3 length: 16 residues. CDR3 sequence (DNA): TGTGCCAGCAGCTTGGCTGTGGGGCTGAAGTCCTACGAGCAGTACTTC. Its translation is CASSLAVGLKSYEQYF.

By share, this clonotype counts as medium-sized. This chain connects TRBV6-5 to TRBJ2-6; D is unresolved. The CDR3 consists of 13 residues. Germline lookup yields CDR1 MNHEY and CDR2 SVGAGI. V lost 0 bases and J 3 bases, leaving 0 bases between the germline ends. CDR3 bases: TGTGCCAGCAGTTACTCTGGGGCCAACGTCCTGACTTTC. Amino acid sequence: CASSYSGANVLTF.

This clonotype is labeled medium-sized. This chain joins TRBV7-9 and TRBJ2-5; perhaps TRBD2 as D (5 bases). CDR3 length equals 16 residues. V was trimmed by 0 bases and J by 5 bases, leaving 16 bases between them. Germline V lookup: CDR1 SEHNR, CDR2 FQNEAQ (reference sequence). The CDR3 region is CASSLAEDSSTETQYF. In DNA form, the CDR3 reads TGTGCCAGCAGCTTAGCGGAGGACTCTAGTACGGAGACCCAGTACTTC.

As to this clonotype: A read error may be the cause here, since a much bigger clone is one base away. The gene calls are TRBV10-3 and TRBJ2-5; 8 bases fit TRBD2. The length of the CDR3 is 16 residues. Trimming at V came to 2 bases and at J to 7 bases, leaving 12 bases not matched to a gene. In germline, CDR1 is ENHRY, CDR2 SYGVKD. This CDR3 reads CAISEPAAGGEGTQYF. CDR3 nucleotide sequence: TGTGCCATCAGTGAGCCGGCGGCGGGGGGCGAAGGGACCCAGTACTTC.

In its sample, this clonotype was seen a few times. This chain connects TRBV29-1 to TRBJ2-1, with 11 bases matching TRBD2. Germline CDR1 is SQVTM and CDR2 is ANQGSEA. Trimming at V came to 6 bases and at J to 0 bases, leaving 10 bases not matched to a gene. The CDR3 has 17 residues. The CDR3 loop is CSVDGTSGLSSYNEQFF. CDR3 nucleotides: TGCAGCGTAGACGGGACTAGCGGCTTGAGCTCCTACAATGAGCAGTTCTTC.

This clonotype was counted at least ten times. V gene TRBV3-1 combines with J gene TRBJ2-7; weak D call: TRBD1 (6 bases). The CDR3 contains 15 residues. V was shortened by 6 bases and J by 1 base, with 16 bases between the two germline ends. Germline V gene sequence: CDR1 LGHDT, CDR2 YNNKEL (reference sequence). CDR3: CASSPTGPLSYEQYF. CDR3 nucleotides: TGTGCCAGCAGTCCCACAGGGCCATTATCCTACGAGCAGTACTTC.

The chain joins TRBV28 to TRBJ2-3; a weak D match, TRBD2 (6 bases). Germline V lookup: CDR1 MDHEN, CDR2 SYDVKM. The CDR3 is made up of 15 amino acids. V was clipped by 6 bases and J by 2 bases, with 15 bases between them. For the CDR3, the DNA is TGTGCCAGCAGCTCCCTGGAGGGTACCACAGATACGCAGTATTTT. Translating it yields CASSSLEGTTDTQYF. The whole variable domain, filled in from reference TRBV28 and TRBJ2-3, reads DVKVTQSSRYLVKRTGEKVFLECVQDMDHENMFWYRQDPGLGLRLIYFSYDVKMKEKGDIPEGYSVSREKKERFSLILESASTNQTSMYLCASSSLEGTTDTQYFGPGTRLTVL.

This clonotype was counted at least ten times. This rearrangement joins TRBV5-6 to TRBJ2-7; TRBD1 might be the D (5 bases). Germline lookup yields CDR1 SGHDT and CDR2 YYEEEE. This CDR3 is built from 14 residues. Trimming pared 4 bases from V and 3 bases from J, leaving 14 bases between. CDR3 sequence: CASSPGHRYYEQYF. For the CDR3, the DNA is TGTGCCAGCAGCCCCGGACACCGTTACTACGAGCAGTACTTC.

This clonotype is judged medium-sized. The CDR3 DNA follows: TGTGCCATCAGTGACGGCATCACCGGGGAGCTGTTTTTT. It specifies CAISDGITGELFF. The chain has TRBV10-3 and TRBJ2-2; D unresolved. Germline-derived CDR1 and CDR2 are ENHRY and SYGVKD. Trimming took off 3 bases at V and 4 bases at J, with 6 bases between the two ends. The CDR3 is made up of 13 amino acids.

This clonotype was seen a few times. The chain uses TRBV20-1 and TRBJ2-1; TRBD2 might be the D (7 bases). CDR1 is DFQATT and CDR2 is SNEGSKA in the germline V gene (reference sequence). The CDR3 sequence is 16 residues long. V dropped 0 bases and J dropped 3 bases, with 15 bases sitting between them. CDR3 nucleotide sequence: TGCAGTGCTAGAGATCAAGAGGGAGGGGGCTACAATGAGCAGTTCTTC. Its protein product is CSARDQEGGGYNEQFF.

In this sample, this clonotype turned up many times. This chain uses TRBV30 with TRBJ2-1, with 10 bases aligning to TRBD2. V shed 2 bases and J 4 bases; nucleotides not matched to a gene: 2. This CDR3 contains 14 residues. Germline V CDR1 and CDR2: GTSNPN, SVGIG (reference sequence). Here the CDR3 DNA reads TGTGCCTGGAGTTTGACTAGCGGGTACAATGAGCAGTTCTTC. Residues: CAWSLTSGYNEQFF.